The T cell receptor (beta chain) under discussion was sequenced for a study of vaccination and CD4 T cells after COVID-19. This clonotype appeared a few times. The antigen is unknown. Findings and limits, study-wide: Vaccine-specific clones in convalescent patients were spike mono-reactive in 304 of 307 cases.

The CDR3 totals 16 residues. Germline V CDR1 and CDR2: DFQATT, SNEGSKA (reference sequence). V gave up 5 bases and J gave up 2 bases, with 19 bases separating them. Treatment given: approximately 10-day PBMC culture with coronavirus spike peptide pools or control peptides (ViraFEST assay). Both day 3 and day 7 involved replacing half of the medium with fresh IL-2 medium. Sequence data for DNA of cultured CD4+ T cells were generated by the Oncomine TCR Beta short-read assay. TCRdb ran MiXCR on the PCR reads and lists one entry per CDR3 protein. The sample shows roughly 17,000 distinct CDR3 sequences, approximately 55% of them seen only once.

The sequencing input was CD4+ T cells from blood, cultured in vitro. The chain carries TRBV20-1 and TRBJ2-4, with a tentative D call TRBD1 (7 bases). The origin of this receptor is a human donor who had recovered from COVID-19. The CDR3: CSAVSGGGKTKNIQYF. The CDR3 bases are TGCAGTGCTGTATCCGGAGGGGGCAAAACCAAAAACATTCAGTACTTC.